Below are 26 T cell receptor beta chains sequenced from a single sample in a study of T cell repertoires in cytomegalovirus infection (dated by TCRdb to about 2019). Data came from an Illumina HiSeq 1500. TCRdb passed the public sequencing reads through fastp at Q25 and MiXCR, retaining productive beta sequences. Rows merge per CDR3 protein into single entries with the most common DNA and genes. The sample table shows some 270,000 distinct CDR3 sequences, and around 15% are seen once. Less than 50% of the sample is held by the ten biggest clonotypes. Input material: CD8+ T cells from PBMCs. These receptors were obtained from a human donor in good health (CMV status not recorded). Some clones in this sample may be carry-over from other donors' samples.

V gene TRBV27 combines with J gene TRBJ2-3; unclear D gene. Trimming stripped 4 bases from V and 0 bases from J, with 5 bases between. Germline CDR1 MNHEY, CDR2 SMNVEV (reference sequence). The CDR3 has 13 residues. CDR3 region: CASSSPSTDTQYF. As DNA, the CDR3 is TGTGCCAGCAGTTCCCCTAGCACAGATACGCAGTATTTT.

This clonotype was observed at least ten times. This chain links TRBV7-2 with TRBJ1-1; 7 nucleotides align to TRBD1. Germline assignment: CDR1 SGHTA and CDR2 FQGNSA. V trimming: 2 bases; J trimming: 6 bases; junction bases outside the gene matches: 6. This CDR3 comprises 14 residues. As DNA, the CDR3 is TGTGCCAGCAGCTTAACGACAGGGTTCCCTGAAGCTTTCTTT. Translating gives CASSLTTGFPEAFF.

This chain joins TRBV13 and TRBJ1-6; D is uncertain. Per the germline V gene, CDR1 is PRHDT and CDR2 is FYEKMQ (reference sequence). With 4 bases removed from V and 7 bases from J, the gap between germline ends came to 11 bases. CDR3 length: 14 amino acids. The CDR3 is CASSSQPSNSPLHF. CDR3 sequence (DNA): TGTGCCAGCAGCTCTCAACCGTCCAATTCACCCCTCCACTTT.

This clonotype showed up just a few times. The chain recombines TRBV12-3 or TRBV12-4 with TRBJ2-1; 7 bases map to TRBD2. The CDR3 contains 13 residues. V lost 3 bases, J lost 10 bases, and 6 bases stayed unmatched. CDR3 in amino acids: CASSFWLAEEQFF. DNA for the CDR3: TGTGCCAGCAGTTTTTGGCTAGCGGAGGAGCAGTTCTTC.

This clonotype has just a few counts. The chain is built from TRBV7-6 and TRBJ2-1; TRBD2 matches at 7 bases. Germline CDR1 reads SGHVS; CDR2 reads FNYEAQ. Losses at the gene ends were 6 bases for V and 6 bases for J; bases not matched to a gene: 5. There are 13 residues in the CDR3. Here the CDR3 reads CASRDGGSNEQFF. CDR3 DNA: TGTGCCAGCAGGGACGGGGGGAGCAATGAGCAGTTCTTC.

The V and J genes are TRBV7-9 and TRBJ2-7; D might be TRBD2 (5 bases). V was shortened by 8 bases and J by 5 bases, with 19 bases between the two germline ends. This CDR3 spans 14 amino acids. Looked up from germline, CDR1 is SEHNR and CDR2 is FQNEAQ (reference sequence). The CDR3 sequence: CASFGIYPPHEQYF. The CDR3 bases are TGTGCCAGCTTCGGGATATATCCCCCCCACGAGCAGTACTTC.

This clonotype was picked up many times. The CDR3 loop is CASSYIHVAGANVLTF. In DNA, the CDR3 is TGTGCCAGCAGTTACATACACGTAGCTGGGGCCAACGTCCTGACTTTC. The chain has TRBV7-6 and TRBJ2-6; D is uncertain. Germline loops: CDR1 SGHVS, CDR2 FNYEAQ. V shed 6 bases and J shed 2 bases, with 14 bases lying between them. CDR3 length: 16 residues.

The sample holds a few counts of this clonotype. The chain has TRBV7-9 and TRBJ1-6; TRBD1 matches at 7 bases. The V gene's germline CDR1 is SEHNR and CDR2 FQNEAQ (reference sequence). This CDR3 has 14 residues. V trimming: 4 bases; J trimming: 7 bases; junction bases outside the gene matches: 4. The CDR3 is CASSSDRENSPLHF. In nucleotides, the CDR3 is TGTGCCAGCAGCTCCGACAGGGAAAATTCACCCCTCCACTTT. The whole variable domain, filled in from reference TRBV7-9 and TRBJ1-6, reads DTGVSQNPRHKITKRGQNVTFRCDPISEHNRLYWYRQTLGQGPEFLTYFQNEAQLEKSRLLSDRFSAERPKGSFSTLEIQRTEQGDSAMYLCASSSDRENSPLHFGNGTRLTVT.

This clonotype was counted ten times or more. The chain employs TRBV7-2 and TRBJ2-7, with D tentatively TRBD1 (6 bases). Per the germline V gene, CDR1 is SGHTA and CDR2 is FQGNSA. V was pared by 3 bases and J by 0 bases, with 18 bases between. The CDR3 has 17 amino acids. CDR3 sequence reads: CASSLDSGVPSSYEQYF. CDR3 nucleotide sequence: TGTGCCAGCAGCTTGGACTCAGGGGTGCCGAGCTCCTACGAGCAGTACTTC.

The CDR3 coding sequence is TGCAGTGCTAGAGAGATGACCTACGAGCAGTACTTC. Residues: CSAREMTYEQYF. The chain recombines TRBV20-1 with TRBJ2-7; D remains ambiguous. From germline, CDR1 is DFQATT and CDR2 SNEGSKA (reference sequence). The CDR3 is 12 amino acids. V lost 0 bases and J 2 bases, leaving 5 bases between the germline ends.

A few counts support this clonotype. The chain links TRBV7-8 to TRBJ2-7, with a possible D match to TRBD2 (5 bases). The CDR3 loop spans 13 amino acids. From germline, CDR1 is SGHVS and CDR2 FQNEAQ. Trimming pared 7 bases from V and 9 bases from J, leaving 19 bases between. Here the CDR3 reads CASITVGGERQYF. The CDR3 region has the DNA TGTGCCAGCATTACGGTCGGAGGTGAGCGGCAGTACTTC.

This clonotype was seen a handful of times. The gene calls are TRBV7-6 and TRBJ2-7, with TRBD1 matching 9 bases. V lost 4 bases to trimming and J lost 3 bases; unmatched junction nucleotides: 7. The CDR3 covers 15 residues. Germline values: CDR1 SGHVS, CDR2 FNYEAQ. The CDR3 spells CASSSQGTGLYEQYF. The CDR3 nucleotides are TGTGCCAGCAGCTCCCAAGGGACAGGGCTCTACGAGCAGTACTTC.

This clonotype has a count of ten or more. The CDR3 region has the DNA TGTGCCAGCACTTACCCCCGGGACAGCACAGATACGCAGTATTTT. Protein sequence: CASTYPRDSTDTQYF. This sequence joins TRBV28 and TRBJ2-3; possibly TRBD1 or TRBD2 for D (5 bases each). CDR3 size: 15 residues. The ends were cut back, 7 bases at V and 0 bases at J, with 14 bases in the middle. Per the germline V gene, CDR1 is MDHEN and CDR2 is SYDVKM.

This chain uses TRBV27 with TRBJ2-5; D is unresolved. Germline V gives CDR1 MNHEY, CDR2 SMNVEV (reference sequence). V lost 3 bases and J 2 bases, leaving 10 bases between the germline ends. CDR3 length: 14 amino acids. The CDR3 DNA follows: TGTGCCAGCAGTTTCTACGGGTCTCAAGAGACCCAGTACTTC. This sequence encodes CASSFYGSQETQYF.

This clonotype was detected a few times. The chain couples TRBV12-3 or TRBV12-4 to TRBJ1-3, with TRBD1 matching over 8 bases. The CDR3 contains 15 residues. The ends lost 8 bases at V and 0 bases at J; junction bases unmatched: 6. Here the CDR3 DNA reads TGTGCCAGCCTGACAGGGGTCCTCTCTGGAAACACCATATATTTT. This translates into CASLTGVLSGNTIYF.

This clonotype was detected only a few times. The chain employs TRBV5-1 and TRBJ1-2; no firm D call. Germline V gene data show CDR1 as SGHRS and CDR2 as YFSETQ. V was shortened by 2 bases and J by 6 bases, with 8 bases between the two germline ends. The CDR3 is 12 residues long. For the CDR3, the DNA is TGCGCCAGCAGCTTTGACGGGAATGGCTACACCTTC. This gives the protein CASSFDGNGYTF.

The CDR3: CASSLVGGANAQSNYGYTF. The CDR3 region has the DNA TGTGCCAGCAGCTTAGTTGGGGGGGCGAACGCTCAGTCTAACTATGGCTACACCTTC. The chain couples TRBV7-6 to TRBJ1-2; tentatively, D is TRBD1 (6 bases). This CDR3 comprises 19 residues. Per the germline V gene, CDR1 is SGHVS and CDR2 is FNYEAQ. V was cut by 1 base and J by 0 bases, with 21 bases left in between.

This clonotype has just a few counts. The chain combines TRBV29-1 with TRBJ2-3, with a tentative D call TRBD1 (7 bases). V lost 4 bases and J 2 bases, leaving 13 bases between the germline ends. This CDR3 region has 14 residues. Per germline, CDR1 SQVTM and CDR2 ANQGSEA. The CDR3 nucleotides read TGCAGCGTTGGGCGGGACAGAAACACAGATACGCAGTATTTT. This encodes CSVGRDRNTDTQYF.

This clonotype has more than one count but fewer than ten. The gene calls are TRBV29-1 and TRBJ2-4; 8 bases align to TRBD1. The CDR3 contains 12 residues. The V gene's germline CDR1 is SQVTM and CDR2 ANQGSEA. V gave up 6 bases and J gave up 9 bases; unmatched junction bases: 7. CDR3 region: CSVQGAESIQYF. CDR3 bases: TGCAGCGTGCAGGGGGCGGAAAGCATTCAGTACTTC.

The chain recombines TRBV9 with TRBJ1-2; possible D gene TRBD1, 6 bases. The V gene's germline CDR1 is SGDLS and CDR2 YYNGEE. With 4 bases removed from V and 1 base from J, the gap between germline ends came to 11 bases. CDR3 size: 14 residues. The CDR3 region is CASSPEDSNYGYTF. CDR3 bases: TGTGCCAGCAGCCCCGAGGACAGTAACTATGGCTACACCTTC.

This clonotype has more than one count but fewer than ten. J is TRBJ1-2 and V is TRBV7-2; D not resolved. Germline V gene data show CDR1 as SGHTA and CDR2 as FQGNSA. CDR3 length: 18 residues. Trimming removed 8 bases from V and 4 bases from J, with 29 bases in between. CDR3 loop: CASGINSYIRRKGYGYTF. As DNA, the CDR3 is TGTGCCAGCGGAATCAATTCATACATCAGGAGGAAGGGCTATGGCTACACCTTC.

The sample holds many counts of this clonotype. The rearrangement links TRBV20-1 to TRBJ1-2; D perhaps matches TRBD1 (6 bases). Germline V CDR1 and CDR2: DFQATT, SNEGSKA (reference sequence). Trimming left V 5 bases short and J 11 bases short, with 15 bases between. This CDR3 has 11 residues. CDR3 bases: TGCAGTGCTCTCTCAACAGGGAGGTACACCTTC. Encoded protein: CSALSTGRYTF.

This clonotype was counted only a few times. The chain is built from TRBV5-1 and TRBJ2-4; tentatively, D is TRBD1 (5 bases). With 4 bases removed from V and 0 bases from J, the gap between germline ends came to 17 bases. Germline CDR1 is SGHRS and CDR2 is YFSETQ. The CDR3 spans 17 residues. The CDR3 reads CASSPARETLAKNIQYF. The CDR3, as DNA: TGCGCCAGCAGCCCCGCCAGGGAAACACTAGCCAAAAACATTCAGTACTTC. Combining the CDR3 with reference TRBV5-1 and TRBJ2-4 gives the whole variable domain KAGVTQTPRYLIKTRGQQVTLSCSPISGHRSVSWYQQTPGQGLQFLFEYFSETQRNKGNFPGRFSGRQFSNSRSEMNVSTLELGDSALYLCASSPARETLAKNIQYFGAGTRLSVL.

The chain employs TRBV5-1 and TRBJ2-3; weak D call: TRBD2 (5 bases). Germline values: CDR1 SGHRS, CDR2 YFSETQ. With 3 bases removed from V and 0 bases from J, the gap between germline ends came to 11 bases. The CDR3 totals 15 residues. The CDR3 DNA sequence: TGCGCCAGCAGCTGGCGGGTACCTAGCACAGATACGCAGTATTTT. Translation: CASSWRVPSTDTQYF.

This clonotype has a handful of counts. The chain couples TRBV7-6 to TRBJ2-7; TRBD2 agrees at 9 bases. The germline V gene encodes CDR1 SGHVS and CDR2 FNYEAQ. The junction had 6 bases not matched to a gene; V was cut back by 1 base and J by 2 bases. The CDR3 is 16 amino acids. The CDR3 DNA is TGTGCCAGCAGCTTAGAACCGGGACTAGCTCCCTACGAGCAGTACTTC. This sequence encodes CASSLEPGLAPYEQYF.

This clonotype was counted ten times or more. J is TRBJ2-1 and V is TRBV28; possible D gene TRBD2, 5 bases. This CDR3 spans 13 amino acids. CDR1 is MDHEN and CDR2 is SYDVKM in the germline V gene. With 5 bases removed from V and 5 bases from J, the gap between germline ends came to 10 bases. CDR3 loop: CASSIRDDNEQFF. CDR3 DNA sequence: TGTGCCAGCAGTATCCGGGATGACAATGAGCAGTTCTTC. The variable domain in full, with the rest retrieved from reference TRBV28 and TRBJ2-1, is DVKVTQSSRYLVKRTGEKVFLECVQDMDHENMFWYRQDPGLGLRLIYFSYDVKMKEKGDIPEGYSVSREKKERFSLILESASTNQTSMYLCASSIRDDNEQFFGPGTRLTVL.